One TCR beta chain is described in this entry. The data derive from a study of T cell changes during pregnancy in multiple sclerosis. The CDR3 covers 12 residues. V shed 3 bases, J shed 9 bases, and the junction held 3 bases outside the gene matches. CDR1 is SGHKS, CDR2 YYEKEE, per germline (reference sequence). The method was immunoSEQ multiplex PCR; TCRdb's version includes in-frame clones alone and lacks a portion of them. There are about 68,000 clones in the sample; more than 90% occur only once, and about 2.5% lies in the top ten. The receptor's source is a female donor with multiple sclerosis, enrolled in a pregnancy study. The gene calls are TRBV5-5 and TRBJ2-1; 7 positions agree with TRBD2. The sample was peripheral blood, taken in the first trimester of pregnancy. The CDR3 region has the DNA TGTGCCAGCAGCTCAACTAGCGTTGAGCAGTTCTTC. Amino acids: CASSSTSVEQFF. The variable domain in full, with the rest retrieved from reference TRBV5-5 and TRBJ2-1, is DAGVTQSPTHLIKTRGQQVTLRCSPISGHKSVSWYQQVLGQGPQFIFQYYEKEERGRGNFPDRFSARQFPNYSSELNVNALLLGDSALYLCASSSTSVEQFFGPGTRLTVL.